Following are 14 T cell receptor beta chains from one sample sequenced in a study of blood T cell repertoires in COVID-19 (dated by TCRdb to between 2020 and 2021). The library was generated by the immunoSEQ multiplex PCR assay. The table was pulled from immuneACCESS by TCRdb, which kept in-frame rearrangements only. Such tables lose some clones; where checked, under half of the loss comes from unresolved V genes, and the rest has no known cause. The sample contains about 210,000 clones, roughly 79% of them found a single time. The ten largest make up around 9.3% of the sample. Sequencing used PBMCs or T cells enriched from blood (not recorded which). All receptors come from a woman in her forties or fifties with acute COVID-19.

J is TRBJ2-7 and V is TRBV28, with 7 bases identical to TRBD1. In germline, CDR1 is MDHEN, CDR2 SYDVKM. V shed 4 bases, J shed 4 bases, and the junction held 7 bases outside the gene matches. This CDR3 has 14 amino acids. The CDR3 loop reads CASSSGTAPYEQYF. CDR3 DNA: TGTGCCAGCAGTTCGGGGACAGCCCCATACGAGCAGTACTTC. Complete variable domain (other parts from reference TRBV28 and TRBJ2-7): DVKVTQSSRYLVKRTGEKVFLECVQDMDHENMFWYRQDPGLGLRLIYFSYDVKMKEKGDIPEGYSVSREKKERFSLILESASTNQTSMYLCASSSGTAPYEQYFGPGTRLTVT.

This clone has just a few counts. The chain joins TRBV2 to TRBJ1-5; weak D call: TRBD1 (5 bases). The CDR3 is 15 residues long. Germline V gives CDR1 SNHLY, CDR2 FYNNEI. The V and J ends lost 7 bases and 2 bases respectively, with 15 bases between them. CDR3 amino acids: CASTARVEGNQPQHF. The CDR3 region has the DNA TGTGCCAGCACCGCCAGGGTAGAGGGCAATCAGCCCCAGCATTTT.

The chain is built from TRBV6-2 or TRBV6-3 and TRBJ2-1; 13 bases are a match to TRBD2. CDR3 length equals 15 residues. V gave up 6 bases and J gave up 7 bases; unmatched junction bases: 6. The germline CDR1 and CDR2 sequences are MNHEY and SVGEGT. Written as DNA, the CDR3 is TGTGCCAGCAGCCACACTAGCGGGGGGGCTAATGAGCAGTTCTTC. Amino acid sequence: CASSHTSGGANEQFF.

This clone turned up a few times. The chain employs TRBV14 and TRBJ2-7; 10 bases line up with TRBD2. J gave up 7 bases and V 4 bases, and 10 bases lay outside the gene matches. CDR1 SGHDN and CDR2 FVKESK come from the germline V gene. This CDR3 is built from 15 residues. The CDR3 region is CASSLQAGGPSEQYF. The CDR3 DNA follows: TGTGCCAGCAGCCTCCAAGCGGGGGGGCCGAGTGAGCAGTACTTC.

The CDR3, as DNA: TGCGCCAGCAGCCCGGGACAGGGTACCTACAATGAGCAGTTCTTC. Translation gives CASSPGQGTYNEQFF. This chain connects TRBV5-1 to TRBJ2-1, with TRBD1 matching over 9 bases. This CDR3 has 15 residues. J gave up 2 bases and V 4 bases, and 4 bases lay outside the gene matches. Germline values: CDR1 SGHRS, CDR2 YFSETQ.

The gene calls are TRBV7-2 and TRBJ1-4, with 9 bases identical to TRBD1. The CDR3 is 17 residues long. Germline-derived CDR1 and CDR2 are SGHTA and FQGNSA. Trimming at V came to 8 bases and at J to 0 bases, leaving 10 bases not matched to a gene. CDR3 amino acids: CASGPGQGPSTNEKLFF. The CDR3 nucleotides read TGTGCCAGCGGACCGGGACAGGGCCCCTCAACTAATGAAAAACTGTTTTTT.

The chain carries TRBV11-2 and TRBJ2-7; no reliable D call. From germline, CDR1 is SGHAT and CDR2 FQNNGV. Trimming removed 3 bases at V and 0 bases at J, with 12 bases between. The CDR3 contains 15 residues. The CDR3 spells CASSLTDGSSYEQYF. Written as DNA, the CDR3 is TGTGCCAGCAGCTTGACTGACGGAAGCTCCTACGAGCAGTACTTC.

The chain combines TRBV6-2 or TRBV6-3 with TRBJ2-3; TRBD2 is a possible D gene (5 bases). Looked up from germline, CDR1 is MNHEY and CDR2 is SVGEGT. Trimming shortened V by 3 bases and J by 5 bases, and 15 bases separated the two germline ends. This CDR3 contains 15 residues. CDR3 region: CASSYGRAFVDTQYF. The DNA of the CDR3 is TGTGCCAGCAGTTATGGGCGGGCGTTCGTAGATACGCAGTATTTT.

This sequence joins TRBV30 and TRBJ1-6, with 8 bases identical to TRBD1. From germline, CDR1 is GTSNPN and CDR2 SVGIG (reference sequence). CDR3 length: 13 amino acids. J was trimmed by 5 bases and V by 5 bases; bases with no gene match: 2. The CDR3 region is CAWAGQDNSPLHF. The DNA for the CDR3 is TGTGCCTGGGCGGGACAGGATAATTCACCCCTCCACTTT.

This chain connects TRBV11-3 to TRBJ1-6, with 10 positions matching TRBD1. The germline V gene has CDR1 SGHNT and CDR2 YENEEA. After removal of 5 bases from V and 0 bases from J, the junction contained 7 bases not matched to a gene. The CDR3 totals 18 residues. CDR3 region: CASSARQGAGSYNSPLHF. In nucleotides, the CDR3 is TGTGCCAGCAGCGCACGACAGGGGGCGGGCTCCTATAATTCACCCCTCCACTTT.

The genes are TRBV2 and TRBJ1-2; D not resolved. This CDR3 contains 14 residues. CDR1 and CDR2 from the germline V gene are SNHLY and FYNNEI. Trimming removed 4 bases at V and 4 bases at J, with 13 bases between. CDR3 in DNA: TGTGCCAGCAGTGTAGGTGACGGGGTCTATGGCTACACCTTC. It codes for CASSVGDGVYGYTF.

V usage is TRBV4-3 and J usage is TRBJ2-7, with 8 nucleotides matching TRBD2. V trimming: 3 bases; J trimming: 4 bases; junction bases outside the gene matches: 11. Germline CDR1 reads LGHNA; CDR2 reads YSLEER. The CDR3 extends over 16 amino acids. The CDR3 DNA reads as TGCGCCAGCAGCCAGTTCCTCGCGGGGGGCGGATACGAGCAGTACTTC. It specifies CASSQFLAGGGYEQYF.

Here the CDR3 reads CASSFVEQGRTGELFF. The CDR3 DNA sequence: TGTGCCAGCAGTTTCGTGGAGCAGGGTAGGACCGGGGAGCTGTTTTTT. The chain is built from TRBV27 and TRBJ2-2, with D maybe TRBD1 (5 bases). Germline V gene sequence: CDR1 MNHEY, CDR2 SMNVEV (reference sequence). This CDR3 contains 16 residues. The germline V and J ends were trimmed by 3 bases and 5 bases, with 16 bases remaining between them.

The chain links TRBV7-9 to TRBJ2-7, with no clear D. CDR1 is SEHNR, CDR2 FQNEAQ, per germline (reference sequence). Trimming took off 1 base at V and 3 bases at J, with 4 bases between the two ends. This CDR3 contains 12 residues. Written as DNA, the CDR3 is TGTGCCAGCAGCTTAGATCACTACGAGCAGTACTTC. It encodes CASSLDHYEQYF.